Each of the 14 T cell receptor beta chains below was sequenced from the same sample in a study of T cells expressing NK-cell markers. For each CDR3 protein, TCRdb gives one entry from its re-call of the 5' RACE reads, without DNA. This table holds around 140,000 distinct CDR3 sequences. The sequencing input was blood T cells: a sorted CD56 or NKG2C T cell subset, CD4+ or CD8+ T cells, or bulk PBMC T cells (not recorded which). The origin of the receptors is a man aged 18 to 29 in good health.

The CDR3 loop is CASSLGAWVNTEAFF. This chain links TRBV5-6 with TRBJ1-1; TCRdb indicates TRBD1, and absent DNA this call remains unverified. CDR1 SGHDT and CDR2 YYEEEE come from the germline V gene. The CDR3 has 15 residues.

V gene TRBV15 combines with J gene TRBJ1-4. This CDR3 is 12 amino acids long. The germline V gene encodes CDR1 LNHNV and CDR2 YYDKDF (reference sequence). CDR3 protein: CATGEGREKLFF. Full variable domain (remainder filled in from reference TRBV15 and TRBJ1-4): DAMVIQNPRYQVTQFGKPVTLSCSQTLNHNVMYWYQQKSSQAPKLLFHYYDKDFNNEADTPDNFQSRRPNTSFCFLDIRSPGLGDTAMYLCATGEGREKLFFGSGTQLSVL.

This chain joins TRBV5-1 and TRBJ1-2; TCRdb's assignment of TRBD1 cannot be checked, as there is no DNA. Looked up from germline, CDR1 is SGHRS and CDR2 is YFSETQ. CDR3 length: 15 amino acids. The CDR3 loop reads CASSSTGTSNYGYTF.

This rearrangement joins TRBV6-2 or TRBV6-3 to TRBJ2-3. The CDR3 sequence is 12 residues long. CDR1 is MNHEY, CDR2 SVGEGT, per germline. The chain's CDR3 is CASSYPTDGQYF.

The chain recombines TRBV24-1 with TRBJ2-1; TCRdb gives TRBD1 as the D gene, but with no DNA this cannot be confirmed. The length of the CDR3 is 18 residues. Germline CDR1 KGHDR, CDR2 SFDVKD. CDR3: CATSDSLPTGVAYNEQFF.

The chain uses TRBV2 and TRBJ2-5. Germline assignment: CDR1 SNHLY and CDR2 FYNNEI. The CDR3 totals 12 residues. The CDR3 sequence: CASNEYQETQYF.

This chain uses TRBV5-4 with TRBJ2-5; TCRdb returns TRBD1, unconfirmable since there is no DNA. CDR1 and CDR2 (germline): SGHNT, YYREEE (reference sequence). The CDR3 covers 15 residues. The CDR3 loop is CASSDGTGGWETQYF.

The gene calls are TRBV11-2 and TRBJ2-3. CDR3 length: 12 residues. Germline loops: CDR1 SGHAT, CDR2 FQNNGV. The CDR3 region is CAILLRTDTQYF.

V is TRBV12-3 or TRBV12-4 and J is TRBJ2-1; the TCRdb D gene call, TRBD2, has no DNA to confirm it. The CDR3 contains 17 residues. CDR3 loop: CASSLDGTSGSYNEQFF.

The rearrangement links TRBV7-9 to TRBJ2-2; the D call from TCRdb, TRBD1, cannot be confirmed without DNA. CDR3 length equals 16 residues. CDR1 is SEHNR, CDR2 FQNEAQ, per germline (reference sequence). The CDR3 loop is CASRGGRRENTGELFF.

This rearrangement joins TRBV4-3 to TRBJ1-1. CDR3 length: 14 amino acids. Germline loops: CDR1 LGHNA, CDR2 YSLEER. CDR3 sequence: CASSFERGLNEAFF.

The CDR3 loop reads CASSGRPTKAGYNEQFF. The chain employs TRBV2 and TRBJ2-1; the TCRdb D gene call, TRBD2, has no DNA to confirm it. Germline lookup yields CDR1 SNHLY and CDR2 FYNNEI. The length of the CDR3 is 17 residues.

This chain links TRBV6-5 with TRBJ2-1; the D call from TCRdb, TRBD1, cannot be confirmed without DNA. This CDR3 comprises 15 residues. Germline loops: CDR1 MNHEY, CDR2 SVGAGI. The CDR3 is CASSYTGQGGDEQFF.

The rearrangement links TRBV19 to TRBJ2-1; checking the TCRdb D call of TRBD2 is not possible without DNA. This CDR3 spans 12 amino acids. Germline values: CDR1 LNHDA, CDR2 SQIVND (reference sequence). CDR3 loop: CASSIWTSEQFF.